Sequencing of this TCR beta chain was carried out in a study of OX40 agonist ivuxolimab in advanced cancers. TCRdb's copy holds only in-frame clones and misses some; the assay was immunoSEQ multiplex PCR. The data contain about 71,000 clones, 78% of them singletons. This clone occurred a few times. Trimming pared 2 bases from V and 2 bases from J, leaving 11 bases between. The CDR3 length is 15 residues. Germline V CDR1 and CDR2: SNHLY, FYNNEI. The source is an adult with an advanced solid tumor such as melanoma, head and neck, liver or kidney cancer. The J gene is TRBJ2-3, the V gene TRBV2; D not resolved. The sequencing here drew on CD4+ or CD8+ T cells sorted from blood, taken in a trial of the OX40 agonist ivuxolimab. CDR3 sequence: CASSETALYTDTQYF. CDR3 in DNA: TGTGCCAGCAGTGAAACAGCGTTGTACACAGATACGCAGTATTTT.